The T cell receptor (beta chain) under discussion was sequenced for a study of PD-L1 blockade in urothelial cancer. CDR3 length: 14 amino acids. Trimming pared 6 bases from V and 1 base from J, leaving 12 bases between. Germline V gives CDR1 MNHEY, CDR2 SMNVEV (reference sequence). PCRs each included synthetic TCR analog templates spiked in. Profiled with immunoSEQ multiplex PCR; TCRdb holds only in-frame clones, not every one. In the table there are 90,000 to 120,000 clones, roughly nine tenths of which are singletons. The chain links TRBV27 to TRBJ1-1, with D perhaps matching TRBD1 (5 bases). This sequence originates from a woman aged 80 or older with urothelial cancer. The specimen was PBMCs, collected around atezolizumab (anti-PD-L1) treatment. CDR3 protein: CASSFDSRNTEAFF. The CDR3 bases are TGTGCCAGCAGCTTCGACAGCCGGAACACTGAAGCTTTCTTT.